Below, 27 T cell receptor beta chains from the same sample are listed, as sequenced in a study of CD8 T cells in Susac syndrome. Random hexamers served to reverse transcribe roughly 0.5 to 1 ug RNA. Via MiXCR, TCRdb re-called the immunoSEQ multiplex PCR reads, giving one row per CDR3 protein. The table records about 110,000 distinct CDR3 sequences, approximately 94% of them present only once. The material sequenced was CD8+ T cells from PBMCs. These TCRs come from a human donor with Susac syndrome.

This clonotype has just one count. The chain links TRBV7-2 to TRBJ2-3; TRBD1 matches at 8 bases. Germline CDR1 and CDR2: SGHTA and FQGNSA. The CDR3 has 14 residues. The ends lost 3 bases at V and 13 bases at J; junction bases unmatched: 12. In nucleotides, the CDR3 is TGTGCCAGCAGCTTCCACTCACAGGGGGAGTCGAAGTATTTT. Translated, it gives CASSFHSQGESKYF.

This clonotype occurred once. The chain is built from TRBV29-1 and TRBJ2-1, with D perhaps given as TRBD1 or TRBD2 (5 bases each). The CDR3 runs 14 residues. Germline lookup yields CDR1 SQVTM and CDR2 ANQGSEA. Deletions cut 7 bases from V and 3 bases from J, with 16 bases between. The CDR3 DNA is TGCAGCGCTTCCGGGACCGAAGACTACAATGAGCAGTTCTTC. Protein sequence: CSASGTEDYNEQFF.

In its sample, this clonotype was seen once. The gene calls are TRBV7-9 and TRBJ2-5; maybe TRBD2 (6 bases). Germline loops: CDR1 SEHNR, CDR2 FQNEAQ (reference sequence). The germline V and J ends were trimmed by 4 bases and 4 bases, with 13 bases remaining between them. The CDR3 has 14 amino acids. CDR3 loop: CASSSYAGRETQYF. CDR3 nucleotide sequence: TGTGCCAGCAGCTCCTACGCGGGACGAGAGACCCAGTACTTC.

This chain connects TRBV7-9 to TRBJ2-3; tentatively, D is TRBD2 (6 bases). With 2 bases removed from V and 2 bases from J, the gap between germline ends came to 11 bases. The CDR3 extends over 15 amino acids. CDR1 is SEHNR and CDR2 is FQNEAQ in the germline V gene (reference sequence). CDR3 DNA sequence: TGTGCCAGCAGCTTAAGGGCGGGGACCACAGATACGCAGTATTTT. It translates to CASSLRAGTTDTQYF.

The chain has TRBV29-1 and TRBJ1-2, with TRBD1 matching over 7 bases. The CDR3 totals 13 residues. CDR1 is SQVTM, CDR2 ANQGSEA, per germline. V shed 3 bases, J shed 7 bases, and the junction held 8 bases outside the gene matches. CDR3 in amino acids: CSVDEGQVFGYTF. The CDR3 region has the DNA TGCAGCGTTGATGAAGGACAGGTTTTTGGCTACACCTTC.

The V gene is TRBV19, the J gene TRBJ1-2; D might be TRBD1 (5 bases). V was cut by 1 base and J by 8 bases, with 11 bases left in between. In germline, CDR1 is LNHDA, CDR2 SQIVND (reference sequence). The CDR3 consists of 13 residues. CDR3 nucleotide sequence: TGTGCCAGTAGTATAGCTATTAGGGACGGCTACACCTTC. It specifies CASSIAIRDGYTF.

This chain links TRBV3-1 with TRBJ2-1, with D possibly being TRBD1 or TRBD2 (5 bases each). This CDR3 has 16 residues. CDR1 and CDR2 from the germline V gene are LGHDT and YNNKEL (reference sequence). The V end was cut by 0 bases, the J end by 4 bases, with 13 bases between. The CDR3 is CASSQDLRGPYNEQFF. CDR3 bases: TGTGCCAGCAGCCAAGATCTACGGGGACCTTACAATGAGCAGTTCTTC.

CDR3 loop: CASSQDKGLGTQYF. CDR3 nucleotides: TGTGCCAGCAGCCAAGATAAGGGGCTGGGGACCCAGTACTTC. The rearrangement links TRBV3-1 to TRBJ2-5; D is possibly TRBD1 (5 bases). Germline CDR1 LGHDT, CDR2 YNNKEL (reference sequence). V was trimmed by 0 bases and J by 7 bases, leaving 12 bases between them. The CDR3 extends over 14 amino acids.

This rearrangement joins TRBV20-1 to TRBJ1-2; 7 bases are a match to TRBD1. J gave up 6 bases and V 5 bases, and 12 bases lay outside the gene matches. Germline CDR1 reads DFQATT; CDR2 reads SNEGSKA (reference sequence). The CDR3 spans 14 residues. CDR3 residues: CSARSDREGNGYTF. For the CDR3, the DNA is TGCAGTGCTCGGTCCGACAGGGAGGGTAATGGCTACACCTTC.

This CDR3 reads CASSQDTGNEKLFF. The DNA of the CDR3 is TGCGCCAGCAGCCAAGATACAGGGAATGAAAAACTGTTTTTT. The genes are TRBV4-3 and TRBJ1-4; perhaps TRBD1 as D (6 bases). The V gene's germline CDR1 is LGHNA and CDR2 YSLEER. V gave up 0 bases and J gave up 5 bases, with 7 bases separating them. This CDR3 is 14 amino acids long.

As DNA, the CDR3 is TGCGCCAGCAGCTTTGACGAGGTCAATGAGCAGTTCTTC. Amino acids: CASSFDEVNEQFF. This chain joins TRBV5-1 and TRBJ2-1; D remains ambiguous. Germline CDR1 SGHRS, CDR2 YFSETQ. Trimming took 2 bases from V and 6 from J, leaving 9 bases between them. The CDR3 has 13 residues.

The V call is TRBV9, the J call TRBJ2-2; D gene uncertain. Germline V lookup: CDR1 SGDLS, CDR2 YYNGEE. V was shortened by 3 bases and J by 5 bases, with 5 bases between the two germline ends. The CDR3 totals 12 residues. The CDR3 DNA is TGTGCCAGCAGCGACTCAACCGGGGAGCTGTTTTTT. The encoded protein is CASSDSTGELFF.

Here the CDR3 DNA reads TGTGCCACCAGCAGGCCAGCCTCGAGCTCTGGAAACACCATATATTTT. Protein: CATSRPASSSGNTIYF. The chain has TRBV15 and TRBJ1-3; unclear D gene. This CDR3 is built from 16 residues. V was trimmed by 3 bases and J by 0 bases, leaving 12 bases between them. Germline loops: CDR1 LNHNV, CDR2 YYDKDF (reference sequence).

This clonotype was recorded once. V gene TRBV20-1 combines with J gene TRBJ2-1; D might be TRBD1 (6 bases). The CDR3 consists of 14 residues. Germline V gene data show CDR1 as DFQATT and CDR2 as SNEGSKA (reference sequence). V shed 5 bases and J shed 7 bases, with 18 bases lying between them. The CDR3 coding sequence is TGCAGTGCTGACAGACAGGCCGAGATTAATGAGCAGTTCTTC. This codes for CSADRQAEINEQFF.

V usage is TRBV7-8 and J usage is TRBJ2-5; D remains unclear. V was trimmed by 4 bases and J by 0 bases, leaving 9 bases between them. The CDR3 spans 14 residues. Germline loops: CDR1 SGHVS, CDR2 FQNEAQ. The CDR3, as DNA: TGTGCCAGCAGCTCCTCCACGTACCAAGAGACCCAGTACTTC. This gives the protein CASSSSTYQETQYF.

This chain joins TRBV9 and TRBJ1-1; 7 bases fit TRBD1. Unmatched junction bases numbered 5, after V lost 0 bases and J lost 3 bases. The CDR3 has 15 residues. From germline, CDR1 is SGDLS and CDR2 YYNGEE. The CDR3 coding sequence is TGTGCCAGCAGCGTAGGGTGGACAGGCGACACTGAAGCTTTCTTT. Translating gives CASSVGWTGDTEAFF.

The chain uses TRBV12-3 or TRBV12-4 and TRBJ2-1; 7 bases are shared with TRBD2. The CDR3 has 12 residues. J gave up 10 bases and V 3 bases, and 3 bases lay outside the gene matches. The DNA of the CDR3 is TGTGCCAGCAGTTTCGAGGGAGGGGAGCAGTTCTTC. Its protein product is CASSFEGGEQFF.

This CDR3 is CASSPTGDTQYF. In nucleotides, the CDR3 is TGTGCCAGCAGCCCGACAGGAGATACGCAGTATTTT. The J gene is TRBJ2-3, the V gene TRBV3-1, with TRBD1 as a possible D gene (6 bases). Trimming shortened V by 4 bases and J by 5 bases, and 7 bases separated the two germline ends. The germline CDR1 and CDR2 sequences are LGHDT and YNNKEL (reference sequence). The CDR3 runs to 12 residues.

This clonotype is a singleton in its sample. The CDR3 region has the DNA TGTGCCAGCAGCGAGGGGACAGTCCATAATTCACCCCTCCACTTT. This sequence encodes CASSEGTVHNSPLHF. This chain connects TRBV9 to TRBJ1-6; 7 bases agree with TRBD1. The CDR3 totals 15 residues. Unmatched junction bases numbered 5, after V lost 3 bases and J lost 5 bases. In germline, CDR1 is SGDLS, CDR2 YYNGEE.

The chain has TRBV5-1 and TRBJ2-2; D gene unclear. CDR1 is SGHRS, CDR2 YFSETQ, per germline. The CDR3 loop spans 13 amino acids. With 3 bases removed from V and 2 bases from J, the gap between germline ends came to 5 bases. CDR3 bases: TGCGCCAGCAGCTGGGGTAACACCGGGGAGCTGTTTTTT. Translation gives CASSWGNTGELFF.

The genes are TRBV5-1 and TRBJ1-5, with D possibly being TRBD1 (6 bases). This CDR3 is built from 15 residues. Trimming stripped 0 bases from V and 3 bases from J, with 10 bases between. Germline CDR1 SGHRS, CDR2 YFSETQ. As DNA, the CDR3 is TGCGCCAGCAGCTTGGCTCCAGGGGACAATCAGCCCCAGCATTTT. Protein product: CASSLAPGDNQPQHF.

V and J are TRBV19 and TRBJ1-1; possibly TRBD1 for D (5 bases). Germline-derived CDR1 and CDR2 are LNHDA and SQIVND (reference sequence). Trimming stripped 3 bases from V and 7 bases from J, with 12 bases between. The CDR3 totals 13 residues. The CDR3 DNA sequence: TGTGCCAGTAGTATCCCACCGGGGGGTGAAGCTTTCTTT. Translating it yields CASSIPPGGEAFF.

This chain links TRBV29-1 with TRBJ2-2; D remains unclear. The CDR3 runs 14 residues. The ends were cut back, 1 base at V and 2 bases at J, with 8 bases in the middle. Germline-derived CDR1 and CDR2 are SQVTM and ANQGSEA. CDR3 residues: CSVEGRTNTGELFF. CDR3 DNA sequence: TGCAGCGTTGAAGGAAGGACCAACACCGGGGAGCTGTTTTTT.

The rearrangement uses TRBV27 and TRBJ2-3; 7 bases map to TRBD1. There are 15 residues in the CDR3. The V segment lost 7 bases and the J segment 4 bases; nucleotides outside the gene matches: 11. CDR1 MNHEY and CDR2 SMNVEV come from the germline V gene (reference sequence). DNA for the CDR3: TGTGCCAGCAATCCGGGCAGGGGGATGTCAGATACGCAGTATTTT. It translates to CASNPGRGMSDTQYF.

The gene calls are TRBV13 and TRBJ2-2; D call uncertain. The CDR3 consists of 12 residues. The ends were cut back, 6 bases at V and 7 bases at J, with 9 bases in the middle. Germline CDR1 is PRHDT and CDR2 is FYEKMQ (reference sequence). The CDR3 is CASSWTNGELFF. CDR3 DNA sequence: TGTGCCAGCAGTTGGACCAACGGGGAGCTGTTTTTT.

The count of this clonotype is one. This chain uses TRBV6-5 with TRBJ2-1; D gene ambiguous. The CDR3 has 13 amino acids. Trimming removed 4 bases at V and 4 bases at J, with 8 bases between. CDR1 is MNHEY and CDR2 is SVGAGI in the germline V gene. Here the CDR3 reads CASSSSNYNEQFF. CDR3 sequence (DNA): TGTGCCAGCAGTTCGTCTAATTACAATGAGCAGTTCTTC.

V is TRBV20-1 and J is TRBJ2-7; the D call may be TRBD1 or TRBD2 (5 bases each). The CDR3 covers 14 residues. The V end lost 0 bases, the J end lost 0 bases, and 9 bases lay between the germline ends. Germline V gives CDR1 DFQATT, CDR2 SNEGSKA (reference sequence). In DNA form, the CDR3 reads TGCAGTGCTAGAGATGGGGGTAGCTCCTACGAGCAGTACTTC. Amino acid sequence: CSARDGGSSYEQYF.